This T cell receptor (beta chain) appears in the sequencing data of a study of shared clonotypes between healthy human individuals. Whole-study context: CD8 memory received one plate per donor, CD8 naive two, CD4 memory three and CD4 naive three.

This clone was seen just once. Its antigen remains unidentified. Data came from immunoSEQ multiplex PCR; TCRdb stores just in-frame clones and leaves some out. The profile shows about 180,000 clones, just under 95% of them singletons. Study-wide findings and caveats: Generation probabilities of non-shared clonotypes were lower (relative to those shared by all four donors). Investigators collected only blood, and repertoires in tissues likely differ.

Material for sequencing was naive CD4+ T cells sorted from blood. Subset: CD45RA+ positively selected. The sequence was obtained from a woman aged 25 to 45 in good health.

CDR3 nucleotide sequence: TGTGCCAGTAGTAGAACGACAAAGCAAGAGACCCAGTACTTC. Its protein is CASSRTTKQETQYF. The rearrangement joins TRBV19 to TRBJ2-5; D is undetermined. The CDR3 runs 14 residues. The V gene's germline CDR1 is LNHDA and CDR2 SQIVND (reference sequence). V lost 4 bases, J lost 2 bases, and 11 bases lay in between. Full variable domain (outside the CDR3, taken from reference TRBV19 and TRBJ2-5): DGGITQSPKYLFRKEGQNVTLSCEQNLNHDAMYWYRQDPGQGLRLIYYSQIVNDFQKGDIAEGYSVSREKKESFPLTVTSAQKNPTAFYLCASSRTTKQETQYFGPGTRLLVL.